The subject of this entry is one T cell receptor (beta chain). Its matching antigen is unknown. This CDR3 region has 14 residues. V lost 6 bases and J 4 bases, leaving 12 bases between the germline ends. Germline lookup yields CDR1 SNHLY and CDR2 FYNNEI. The entry originates in a study of a mutant IDH1 vaccine in newly diagnosed glioma. Overall study context: Patients received vaccination from 4-6 weeks after radiotherapy alone, or with temozolomide cycles.

The time point denotes: week 47, end of study. All doses held 300 ug of mutant IDH1 20-mer peptide, with topical imiquimod. This table comes from immunoSEQ multiplex PCR, and its TCRdb copy is limited to in-frame clones, with some not included. The sample records about 94,000 clones, about 90% being singletons. This sequence was found in a woman between 45 and 60 years old with glioma. The V call is TRBV2, the J call TRBJ1-4; D might be TRBD1 (5 bases). Sequencing used PBMCs, obtained from a glioma patient whose treatment included an IDH1 peptide vaccine. CDR3 DNA sequence: TGTGCCAGCAGGCAGGGTTGGGGTAATGAAAAACTGTTTTTT. Residues: CASRQGWGNEKLFF.